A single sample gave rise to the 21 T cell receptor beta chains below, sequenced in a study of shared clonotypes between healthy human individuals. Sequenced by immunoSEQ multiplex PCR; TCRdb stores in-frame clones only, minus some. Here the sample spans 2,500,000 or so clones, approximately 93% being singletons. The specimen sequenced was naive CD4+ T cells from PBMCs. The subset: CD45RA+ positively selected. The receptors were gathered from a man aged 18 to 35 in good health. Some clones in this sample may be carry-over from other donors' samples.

DNA of the CDR3: TGTGCCAGCAGCATCTCCCCGGGGATATTCTATGGCTACACCTTC. Protein product: CASSISPGIFYGYTF. This chain uses TRBV9 with TRBJ1-2; D gene unclear. The CDR3 is 15 residues long. Germline CDR1 reads SGDLS; CDR2 reads YYNGEE. V dropped 4 bases and J dropped 4 bases, with 17 bases sitting between them.

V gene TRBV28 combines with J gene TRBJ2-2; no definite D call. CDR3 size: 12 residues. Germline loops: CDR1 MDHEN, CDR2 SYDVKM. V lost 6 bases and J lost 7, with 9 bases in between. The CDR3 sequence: CASRDLVGELFF. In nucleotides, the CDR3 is TGTGCCAGCAGGGATCTTGTCGGGGAGCTGTTTTTT.

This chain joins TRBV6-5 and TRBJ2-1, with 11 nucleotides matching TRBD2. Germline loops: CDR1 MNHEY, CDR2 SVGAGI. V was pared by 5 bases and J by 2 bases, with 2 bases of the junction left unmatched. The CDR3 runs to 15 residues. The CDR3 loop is CASSKTSGAYNEQFF. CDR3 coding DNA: TGTGCCAGCAGTAAGACTAGCGGGGCCTACAATGAGCAGTTCTTC.

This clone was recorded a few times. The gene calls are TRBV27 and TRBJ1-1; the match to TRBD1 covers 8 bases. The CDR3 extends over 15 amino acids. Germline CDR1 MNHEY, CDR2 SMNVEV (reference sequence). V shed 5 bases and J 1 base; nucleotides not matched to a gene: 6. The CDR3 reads CASSTADRENTEAFF. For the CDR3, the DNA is TGTGCCAGCAGTACGGCGGACAGGGAGAACACTGAAGCTTTCTTT.

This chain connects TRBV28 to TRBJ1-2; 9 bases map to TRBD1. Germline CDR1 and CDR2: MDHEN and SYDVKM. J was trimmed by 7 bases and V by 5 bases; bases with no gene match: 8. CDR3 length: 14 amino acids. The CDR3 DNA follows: TGTGCCAGCAGTCTCGGGACAGGGCTCCTTGGCTACACCTTC. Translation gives CASSLGTGLLGYTF.

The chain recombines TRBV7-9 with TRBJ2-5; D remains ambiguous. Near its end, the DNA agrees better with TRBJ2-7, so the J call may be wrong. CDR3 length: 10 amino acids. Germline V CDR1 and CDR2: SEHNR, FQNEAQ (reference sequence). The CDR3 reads CVAGDYEQYF. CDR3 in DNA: TGTGTGGCAGGAGACTACGAGCAGTACTTC.

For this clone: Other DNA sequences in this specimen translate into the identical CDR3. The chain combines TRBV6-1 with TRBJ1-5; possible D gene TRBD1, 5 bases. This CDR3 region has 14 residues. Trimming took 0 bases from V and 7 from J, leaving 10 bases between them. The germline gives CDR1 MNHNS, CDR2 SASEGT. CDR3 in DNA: TGTGCCAGCAGTGAAGCACGGGGGGACCAGCCCCAGCATTTT. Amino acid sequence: CASSEARGDQPQHF.

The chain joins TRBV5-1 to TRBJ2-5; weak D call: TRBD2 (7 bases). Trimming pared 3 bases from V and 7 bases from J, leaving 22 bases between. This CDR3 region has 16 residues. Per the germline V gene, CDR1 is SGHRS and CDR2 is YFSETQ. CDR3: CASSSTRGAGFATQYF. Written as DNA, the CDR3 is TGCGCCAGCAGCTCTACCCGGGGGGCGGGATTTGCGACCCAGTACTTC.

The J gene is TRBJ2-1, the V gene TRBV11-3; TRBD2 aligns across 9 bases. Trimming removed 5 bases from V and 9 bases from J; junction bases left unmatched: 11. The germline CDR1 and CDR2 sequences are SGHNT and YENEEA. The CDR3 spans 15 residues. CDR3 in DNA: TGTGCCAGCAGCCTCGGTCTAGCGGGACCGGGTGAGCAGTTCTTC. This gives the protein CASSLGLAGPGEQFF. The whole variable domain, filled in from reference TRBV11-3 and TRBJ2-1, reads EAGVVQSPRYKIIEKKQPVAFWCNPISGHNTLYWYLQNLGQGPELLIRYENEEAVDDSQLPKDRFSAERLKGVDSTLKIQPAELGDSAVYLCASSLGLAGPGEQFFGPGTRLTVL.

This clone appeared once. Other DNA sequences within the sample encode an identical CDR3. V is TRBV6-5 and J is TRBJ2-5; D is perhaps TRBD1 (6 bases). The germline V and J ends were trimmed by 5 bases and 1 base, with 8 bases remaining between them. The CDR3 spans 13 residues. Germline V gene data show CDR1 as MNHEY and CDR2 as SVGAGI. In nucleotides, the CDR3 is TGTGCCAGCAGTAGGACAGTCCAAGAGACCCAGTACTTC. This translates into CASSRTVQETQYF.

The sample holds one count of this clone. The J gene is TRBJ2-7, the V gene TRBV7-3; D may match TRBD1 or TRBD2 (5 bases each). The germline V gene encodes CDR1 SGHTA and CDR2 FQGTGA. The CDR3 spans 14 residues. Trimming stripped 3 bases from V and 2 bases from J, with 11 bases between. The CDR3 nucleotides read TGTGCCAGCAGCTTTTATGGGACGGCCTACGAGCAGTACTTC. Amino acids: CASSFYGTAYEQYF. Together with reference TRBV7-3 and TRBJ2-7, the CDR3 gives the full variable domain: GAGVSQTPSNKVTEKGKYVELRCDPISGHTALYWYRQSLGQGPEFLIYFQGTGAADDSGLPNDRFFAVRPEGSVSTLKIQRTERGDSAVYLCASSFYGTAYEQYFGPGTRLTVT.

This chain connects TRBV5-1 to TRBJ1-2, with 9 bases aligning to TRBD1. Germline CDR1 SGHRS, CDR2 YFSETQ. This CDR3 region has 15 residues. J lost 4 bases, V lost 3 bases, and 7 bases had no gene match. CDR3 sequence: CASSWPQGAFYGYTF. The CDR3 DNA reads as TGCGCCAGCAGCTGGCCACAGGGGGCCTTCTATGGCTACACCTTC.

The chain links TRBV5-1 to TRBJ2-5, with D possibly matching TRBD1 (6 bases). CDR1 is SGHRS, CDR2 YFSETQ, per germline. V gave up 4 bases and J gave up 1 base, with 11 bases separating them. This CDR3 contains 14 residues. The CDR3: CASSETGFQETQYF. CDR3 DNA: TGCGCCAGCAGCGAGACAGGCTTCCAAGAGACCCAGTACTTC.

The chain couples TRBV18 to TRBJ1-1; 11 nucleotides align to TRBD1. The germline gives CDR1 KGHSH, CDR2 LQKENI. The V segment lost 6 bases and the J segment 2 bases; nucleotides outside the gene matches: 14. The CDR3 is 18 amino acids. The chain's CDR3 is CASSPRRGQGVVNTEAFF. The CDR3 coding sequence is TGTGCCAGCTCCCCAAGGAGGGGACAGGGGGTTGTAAACACTGAAGCTTTCTTT.

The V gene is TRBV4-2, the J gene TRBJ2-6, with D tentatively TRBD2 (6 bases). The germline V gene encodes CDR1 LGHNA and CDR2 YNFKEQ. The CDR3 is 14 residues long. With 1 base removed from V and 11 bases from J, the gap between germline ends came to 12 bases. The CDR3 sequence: CASSQGGTSHVLTF. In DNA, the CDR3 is TGTGCCAGCAGCCAAGGGGGGACTTCCCACGTCCTGACTTTC.

In DNA, the CDR3 is TGCGCCAGCAGTGAGGCAGGGGGCCATGAAGCTTTCTTT. Its protein is CASSEAGGHEAFF. V and J are TRBV10-1 and TRBJ1-1; 8 nucleotides match TRBD1. Germline V gives CDR1 WNHNN, CDR2 SYGVQD (reference sequence). V dropped 2 bases and J dropped 7; count of bases not matched to a gene: 3. This CDR3 contains 13 residues.

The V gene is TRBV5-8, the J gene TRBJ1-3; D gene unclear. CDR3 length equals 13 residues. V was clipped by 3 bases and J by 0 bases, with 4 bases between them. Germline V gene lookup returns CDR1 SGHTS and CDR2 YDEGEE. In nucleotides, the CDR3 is TGTGCCAGCAGCTATATCTCTGGAAACACCATATATTTT. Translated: CASSYISGNTIYF. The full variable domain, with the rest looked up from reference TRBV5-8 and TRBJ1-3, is EAGVTQSPTHLIKTRGQQATLRCSPISGHTSVYWYQQALGLGLQFLLWYDEGEERNRGNFPPRFSGRQFPNYSSELNVNALELEDSALYLCASSYISGNTIYFGEGSWLTVV.

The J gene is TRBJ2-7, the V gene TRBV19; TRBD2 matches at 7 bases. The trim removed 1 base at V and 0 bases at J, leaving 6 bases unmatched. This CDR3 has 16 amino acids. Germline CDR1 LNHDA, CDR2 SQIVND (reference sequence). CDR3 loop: CASSIVAGDPSYEQYF. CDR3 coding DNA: TGTGCCAGTAGTATAGTTGCGGGAGACCCCTCCTACGAGCAGTACTTC.

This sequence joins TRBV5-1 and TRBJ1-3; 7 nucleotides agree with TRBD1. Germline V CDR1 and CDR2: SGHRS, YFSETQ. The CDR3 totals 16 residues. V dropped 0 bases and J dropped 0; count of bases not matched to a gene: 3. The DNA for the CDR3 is TGCGCCAGCAGCTTGGCTGACAGGGCCTCTGGAAACACCATATATTTT. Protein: CASSLADRASGNTIYF.

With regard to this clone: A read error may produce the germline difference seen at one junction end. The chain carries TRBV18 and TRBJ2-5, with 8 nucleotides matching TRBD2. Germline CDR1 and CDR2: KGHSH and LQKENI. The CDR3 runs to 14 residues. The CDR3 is CASSGTGSTSDEDF. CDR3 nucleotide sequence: TGTGCCAGCTCAGGCACCGGATCGACTAGCGACGAGGACTTC. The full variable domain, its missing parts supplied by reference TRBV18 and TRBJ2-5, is NAGVMQNPRHLVRRRGQEARLRCSPMKGHSHVYWYRQLPEEGLKFMVYLQKENIIDESGMPKERFSAEFPKEGPSILRIQQVVRGDSAAYFCASSGTGSTSDEDFGPGTRLLVL.

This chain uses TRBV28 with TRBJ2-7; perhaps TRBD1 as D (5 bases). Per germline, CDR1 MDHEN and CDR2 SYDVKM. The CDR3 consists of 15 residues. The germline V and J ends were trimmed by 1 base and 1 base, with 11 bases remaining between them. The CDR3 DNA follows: TGTGCCAGCAGTTTATTTCCGGACACATCCTACGAGCAGTACTTC. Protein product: CASSLFPDTSYEQYF.